This entry lists 2 T cell receptor beta chains sequenced from one sample in a study of T cell changes during pregnancy in multiple sclerosis. The method was immunoSEQ multiplex PCR; TCRdb's version includes in-frame clones alone and lacks a portion of them. Of roughly 79,000 clones in the sample, about 93% were seen once. The sample consisted of peripheral blood, taken in the second trimester of pregnancy. These receptors were taken from a female donor in good health, enrolled as a control in a pregnancy study.

The chain joins TRBV4-2 to TRBJ1-2; maybe TRBD1 (6 bases). Germline loops: CDR1 LGHNA, CDR2 YNFKEQ. Trimming took 0 bases from V and 0 from J, leaving 11 bases between them. This CDR3 is 16 amino acids long. The CDR3 sequence is CASSQDRGFANYGYTF. CDR3 in DNA: TGTGCCAGCAGCCAAGATAGGGGGTTCGCTAACTATGGCTACACCTTC.

The chain is built from TRBV30 and TRBJ1-5; D remains unclear. V was shortened by 0 bases and J by 3 bases, with 12 bases between the two germline ends. Looked up from germline, CDR1 is GTSNPN and CDR2 is SVGIG (reference sequence). The CDR3 sequence is 15 residues long. The CDR3 DNA reads as TGTGCCTGGAGTGTATTCTCCAGGTCCAATCAGCCCCAGCATTTT. Translating gives CAWSVFSRSNQPQHF.